Below, one T cell receptor beta chain is given with its context. This clonotype appeared many times. Which antigen it targets is not known. No much larger clone exists at a distance of one base, and base qualities are not known. To prepare the library, RT-PCR was applied. Sequencer: Illumina MiSeq. TCRdb took the public reads, trimmed them with fastp at Q25, ran MiXCR for clone calling and kept in-frame beta chains. Entries that share a CDR3 protein sequence are merged under the most common genes and DNA. This sample holds about 700,000 distinct CDR3 sequences; over 12% were observed only once. Of the sample, 3.6% falls within the top ten clones. This specimen belongs to a study (TCRdb year 2016). The germline V gene gives CDR1 as MNHEY and CDR2 as SVGAGI. The cysteine opens and the phenylalanine closes a CDR3 of 14 amino acids. Of the read, only the CDR3 DNA is kept; its 42 bases are in frame from base 1. For this chain, trimming is 7 bases at the V end and 6 bases at the J end, and the number of junction bases without a gene match is 10.

The TCR was taken from a female donor in good health, serving as a healthy control. The sequence links TRBV6-5 to TRBJ2-7; 9 nucleotides in the junction match TRBD1. Sequenced material: memory CD4+ T cells from blood. The nucleotide sequence reads TGTGCCAGCACCTCGGGACAGGGTGTTGGCGAGCAGTACTTC. It encodes CASTSGQGVGEQYF.